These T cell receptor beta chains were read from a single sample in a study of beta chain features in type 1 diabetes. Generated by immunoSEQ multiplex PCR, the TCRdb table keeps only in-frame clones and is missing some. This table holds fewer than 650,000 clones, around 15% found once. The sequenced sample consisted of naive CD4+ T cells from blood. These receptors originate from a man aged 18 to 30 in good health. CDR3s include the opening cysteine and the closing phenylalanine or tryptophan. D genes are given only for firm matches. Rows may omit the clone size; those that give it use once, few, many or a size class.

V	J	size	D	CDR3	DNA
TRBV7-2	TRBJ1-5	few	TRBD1	CASSFTGGDGNQPQHF	TGTGCCAGCAGCTTTACAGGGGGCGATGGCAATCAGCCCCAGCATTTT
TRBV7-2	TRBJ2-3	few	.	CASSRSGHPWGTDTQYF	TGTGCCAGCAGCCGCTCTGGACACCCGTGGGGCACAGATACGCAGTATTTT
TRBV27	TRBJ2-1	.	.	CASSGGGGRPYNEQFF	TGTGCCAGCAGTGGGGGTGGGGGGCGCCCCTACAATGAGCAGTTCTTC
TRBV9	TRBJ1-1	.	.	CASSVALNTEAFF	TGTGCCAGCAGCGTAGCTCTCAACACTGAAGCTTTCTTT
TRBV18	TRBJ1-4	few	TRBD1	CASSPPGTGVEKLFF	TGTGCCAGCTCACCTCCCGGGACAGGGGTTGAAAAACTGTTTTTT
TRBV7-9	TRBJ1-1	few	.	CASSLPLGNTEAFF	TGTGCCAGCAGCTTACCTTTGGGGAACACTGAAGCTTTCTTT
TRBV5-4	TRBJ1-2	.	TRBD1	CASSLKTGGHGYTF	TGTGCCAGCAGCTTGAAGACAGGGGGTCATGGCTACACCTTC
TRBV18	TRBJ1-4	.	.	CASSPLTSAATNEKLFF	TGTGCCAGCTCACCACTCACGTCAGCTGCAACTAATGAAAAACTGTTTTTT
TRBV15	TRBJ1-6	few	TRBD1	CATSSADRGPSPLHF	TGTGCCACCAGCAGTGCGGACAGGGGGCCTTCACCCCTCCACTTT
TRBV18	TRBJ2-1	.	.	CASSSDIYNEQFF	TGTGCCAGCTCATCGGACATCTACAATGAGCAGTTCTTC
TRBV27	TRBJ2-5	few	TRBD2	CASSLLAGAGETQYF	TGTGCCAGCAGTTTGCTAGCGGGGGCGGGAGAGACCCAGTACTTC
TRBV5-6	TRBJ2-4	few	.	CASSADRNIQYF	TGTGCCAGCAGCGCGGACAGAAACATTCAGTACTTC
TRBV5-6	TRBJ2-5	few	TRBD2	CASSLGLAGTYQETQYF	TGTGCCAGCAGCTTGGGGCTAGCGGGGACGTACCAAGAGACCCAGTACTTC
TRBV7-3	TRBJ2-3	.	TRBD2	CASSLDGGRSADTQYF	TGTGCCAGCAGCTTAGATGGCGGGAGAAGTGCAGATACGCAGTATTTT
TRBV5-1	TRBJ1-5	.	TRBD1	CASSVWTGPNQPQHF	TGCGCCAGCAGCGTTTGGACAGGTCCTAATCAGCCCCAGCATTTT
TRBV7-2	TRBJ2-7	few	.	CASSLGRGLSYEQYF	TGTGCCAGCAGCTTAGGGCGGGGGCTCTCCTACGAGCAGTACTTC
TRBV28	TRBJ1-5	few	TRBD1	CASSPTGGRNQPQHF	TGTGCCAGCAGTCCTACAGGGGGCCGAAATCAGCCCCAGCATTTT
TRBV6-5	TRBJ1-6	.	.	CASSTGINSPLHF	TGTGCCAGCAGCACAGGCATCAATTCACCCCTCCACTTT
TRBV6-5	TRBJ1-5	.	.	CAVEERNQPQHF	TGTGCCGTCGAGGAGAGAAATCAGCCCCAGCATTTT
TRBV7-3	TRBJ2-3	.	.	CASSALPSADTQYF	TGTGCCAGCAGCGCCCTCCCAAGCGCAGATACGCAGTATTTT